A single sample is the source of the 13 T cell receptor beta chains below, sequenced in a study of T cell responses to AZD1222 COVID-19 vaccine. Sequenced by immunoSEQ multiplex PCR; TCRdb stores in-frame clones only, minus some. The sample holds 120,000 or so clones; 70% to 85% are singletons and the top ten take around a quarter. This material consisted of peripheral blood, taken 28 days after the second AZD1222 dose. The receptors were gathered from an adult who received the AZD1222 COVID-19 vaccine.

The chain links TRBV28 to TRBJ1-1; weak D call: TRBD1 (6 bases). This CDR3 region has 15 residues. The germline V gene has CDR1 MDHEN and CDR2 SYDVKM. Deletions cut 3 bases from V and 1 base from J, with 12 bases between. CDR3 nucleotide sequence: TGTGCCAGCAGTTTTAGGGGGGGCCAGAACACTGAAGCTTTCTTT. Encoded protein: CASSFRGGQNTEAFF.

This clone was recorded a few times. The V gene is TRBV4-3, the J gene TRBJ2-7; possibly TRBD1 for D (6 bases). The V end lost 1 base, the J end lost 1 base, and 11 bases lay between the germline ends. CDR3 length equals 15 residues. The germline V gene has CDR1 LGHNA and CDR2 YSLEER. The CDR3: CASSQGFDRSYEQYF. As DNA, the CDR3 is TGCGCCAGCAGCCAAGGCTTCGACAGGTCCTACGAGCAGTACTTC.

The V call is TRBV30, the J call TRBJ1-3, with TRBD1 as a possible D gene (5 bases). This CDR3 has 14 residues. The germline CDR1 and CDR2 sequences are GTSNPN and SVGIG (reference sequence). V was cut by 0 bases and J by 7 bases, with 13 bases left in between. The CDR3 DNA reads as TGTGCCTGGAGTGTCGGGCCACGGGGGAACACCATATATTTT. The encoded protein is CAWSVGPRGNTIYF. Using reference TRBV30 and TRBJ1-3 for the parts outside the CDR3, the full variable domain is SQTIHQWPATLVQPVGSPLSLECTVEGTSNPNLYWYRQAAGRGLQLLFYSVGIGQISSEVPQNLSASRPQDRQFILSSKKLLLSDSGFYLCAWSVGPRGNTIYFGEGSWLTVV.

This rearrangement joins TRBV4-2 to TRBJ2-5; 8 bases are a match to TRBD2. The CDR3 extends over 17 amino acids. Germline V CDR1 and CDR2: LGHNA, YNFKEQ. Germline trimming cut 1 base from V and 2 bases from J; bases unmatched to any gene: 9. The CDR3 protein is CASSQGAGGATQETQYF. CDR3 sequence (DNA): TGTGCCAGCAGCCAAGGCGCCGGGGGGGCCACGCAAGAGACCCAGTACTTC.

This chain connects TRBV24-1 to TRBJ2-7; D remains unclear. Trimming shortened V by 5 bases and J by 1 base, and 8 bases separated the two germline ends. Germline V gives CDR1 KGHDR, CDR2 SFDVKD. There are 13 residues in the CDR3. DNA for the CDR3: TGTGCCACCAGTGGAGGCATGTCCTACGAGCAGTACTTC. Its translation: CATSGGMSYEQYF.

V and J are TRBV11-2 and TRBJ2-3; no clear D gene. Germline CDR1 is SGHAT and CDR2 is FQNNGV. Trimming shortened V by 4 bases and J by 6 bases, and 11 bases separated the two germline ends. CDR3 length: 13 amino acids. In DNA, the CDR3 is TGTGCCAGCAGCTCCTCTAGGTTGGATACGCAGTATTTT. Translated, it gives CASSSSRLDTQYF.

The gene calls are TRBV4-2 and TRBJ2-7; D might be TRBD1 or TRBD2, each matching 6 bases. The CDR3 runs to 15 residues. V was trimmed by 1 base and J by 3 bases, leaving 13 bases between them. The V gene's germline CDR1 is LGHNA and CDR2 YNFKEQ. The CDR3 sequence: CASSQARGQSYEQYF. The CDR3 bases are TGTGCCAGCAGCCAAGCCCGGGGGCAGAGCTACGAGCAGTACTTC.

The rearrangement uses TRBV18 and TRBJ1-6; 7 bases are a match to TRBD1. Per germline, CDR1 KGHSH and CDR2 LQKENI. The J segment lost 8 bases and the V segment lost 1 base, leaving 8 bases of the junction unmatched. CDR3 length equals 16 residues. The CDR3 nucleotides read TGTGCCAGCTCACCACTAGGGGGCACGTGGGATTCACCCCTCCACTTT. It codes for CASSPLGGTWDSPLHF.

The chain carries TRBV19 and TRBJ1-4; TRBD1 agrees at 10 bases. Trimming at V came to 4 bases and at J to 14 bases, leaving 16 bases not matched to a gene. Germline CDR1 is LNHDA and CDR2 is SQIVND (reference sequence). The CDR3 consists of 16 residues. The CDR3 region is CASSTLAGTGVVMLFF. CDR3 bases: TGTGCCAGTAGTACGCTTGCCGGGACAGGGGTGGTTATGCTGTTTTTT. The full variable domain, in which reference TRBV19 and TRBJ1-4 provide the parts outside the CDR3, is DGGITQSPKYLFRKEGQNVTLSCEQNLNHDAMYWYRQDPGQGLRLIYYSQIVNDFQKGDIAEGYSVSREKKESFPLTVTSAQKNPTAFYLCASSTLAGTGVVMLFFGSGTQLSVL.

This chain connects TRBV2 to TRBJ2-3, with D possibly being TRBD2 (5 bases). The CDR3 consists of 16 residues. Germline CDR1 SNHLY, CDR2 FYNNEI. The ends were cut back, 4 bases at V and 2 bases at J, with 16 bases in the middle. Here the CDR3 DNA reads TGTGCCAGCAGTGCACGGACTCGTCCCGCCACAGATACGCAGTATTTT. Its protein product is CASSARTRPATDTQYF.

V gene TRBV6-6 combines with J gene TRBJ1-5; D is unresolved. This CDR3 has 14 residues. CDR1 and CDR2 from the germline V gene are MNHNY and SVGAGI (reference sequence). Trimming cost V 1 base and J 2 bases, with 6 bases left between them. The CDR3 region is CASSYFGGNQPQHF. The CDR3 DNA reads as TGTGCCAGCAGTTACTTCGGGGGCAATCAGCCCCAGCATTTT.

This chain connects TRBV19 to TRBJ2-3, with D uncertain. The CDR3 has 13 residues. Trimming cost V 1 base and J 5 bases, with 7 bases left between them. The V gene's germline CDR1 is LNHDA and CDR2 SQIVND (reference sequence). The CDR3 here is CASSIGDGDTQYF. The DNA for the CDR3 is TGTGCCAGTAGTATAGGAGACGGAGATACGCAGTATTTT.

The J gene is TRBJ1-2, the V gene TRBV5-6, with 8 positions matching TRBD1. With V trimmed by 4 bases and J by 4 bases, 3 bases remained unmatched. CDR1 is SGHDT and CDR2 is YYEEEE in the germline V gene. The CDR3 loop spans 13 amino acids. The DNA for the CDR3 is TGTGCCAGCAGCCGAGACAGGGGCTATGGCTACACCTTC. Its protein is CASSRDRGYGYTF.